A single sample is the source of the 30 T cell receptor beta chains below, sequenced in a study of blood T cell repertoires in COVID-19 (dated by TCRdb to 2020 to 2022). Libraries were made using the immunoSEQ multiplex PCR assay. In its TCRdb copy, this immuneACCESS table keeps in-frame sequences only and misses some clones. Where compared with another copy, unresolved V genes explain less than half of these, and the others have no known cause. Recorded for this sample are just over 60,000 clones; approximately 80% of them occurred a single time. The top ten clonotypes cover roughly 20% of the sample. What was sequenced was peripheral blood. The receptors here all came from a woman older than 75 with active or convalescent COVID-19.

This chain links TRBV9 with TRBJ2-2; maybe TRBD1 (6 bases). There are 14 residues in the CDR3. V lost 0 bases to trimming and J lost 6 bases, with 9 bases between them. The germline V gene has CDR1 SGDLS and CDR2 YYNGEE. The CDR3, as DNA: TGTGCCAGCAGCGTAGATGGGGGCTCCGGGGAGCTGTTTTTT. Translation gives CASSVDGGSGELFF.

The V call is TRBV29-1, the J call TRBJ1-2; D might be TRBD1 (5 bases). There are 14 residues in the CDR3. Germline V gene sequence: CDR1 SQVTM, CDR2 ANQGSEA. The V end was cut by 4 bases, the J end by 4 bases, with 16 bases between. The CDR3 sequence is CSVGKDGGIYGYTF. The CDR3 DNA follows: TGCAGCGTTGGTAAGGACGGGGGAATCTATGGCTACACCTTC.

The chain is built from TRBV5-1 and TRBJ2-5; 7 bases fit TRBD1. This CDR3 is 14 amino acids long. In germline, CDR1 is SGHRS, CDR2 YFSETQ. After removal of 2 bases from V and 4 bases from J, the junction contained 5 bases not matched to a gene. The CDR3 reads CASSLQGFGETQYF. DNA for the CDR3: TGCGCCAGCAGCTTACAGGGGTTTGGAGAGACCCAGTACTTC.

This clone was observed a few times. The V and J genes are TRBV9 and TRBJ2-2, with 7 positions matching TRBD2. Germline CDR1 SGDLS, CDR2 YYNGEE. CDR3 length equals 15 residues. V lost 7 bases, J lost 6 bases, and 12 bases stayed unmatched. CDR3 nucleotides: TGTGCCAGCGGATACCGGGGGGAAGCGTCCGGGGAGCTGTTTTTT. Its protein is CASGYRGEASGELFF.

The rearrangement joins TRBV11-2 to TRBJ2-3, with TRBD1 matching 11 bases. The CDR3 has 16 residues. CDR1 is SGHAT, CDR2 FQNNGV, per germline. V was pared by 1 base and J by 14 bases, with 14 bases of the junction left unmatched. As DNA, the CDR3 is TGTGCCAGCAGCTTAGCACCCTTCCCCGGGACAGGGGGGACGTATTTT. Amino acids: CASSLAPFPGTGGTYF.

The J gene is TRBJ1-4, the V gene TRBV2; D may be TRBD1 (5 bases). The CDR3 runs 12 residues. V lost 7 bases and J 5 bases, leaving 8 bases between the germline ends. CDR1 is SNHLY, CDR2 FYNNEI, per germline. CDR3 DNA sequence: TGTGCCAGCAACGGGGGGAATGAAAAACTGTTTTTT. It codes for CASNGGNEKLFF. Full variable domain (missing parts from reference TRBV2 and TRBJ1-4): EPEVTQTPSHQVTQMGQEVILRCVPISNHLYFYWYRQILGQKVEFLVSFYNNEISEKSEIFDDQFSVERPDGSNFTLKIRSTKLEDSAMYFCASNGGNEKLFFGSGTQLSVL.

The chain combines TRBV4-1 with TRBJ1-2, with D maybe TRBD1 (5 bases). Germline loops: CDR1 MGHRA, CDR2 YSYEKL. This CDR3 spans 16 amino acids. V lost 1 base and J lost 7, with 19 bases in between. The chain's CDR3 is CASSQGRGGEGFGYTF. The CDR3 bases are TGCGCCAGCAGCCAAGGCCGGGGAGGGGAGGGTTTTGGCTACACCTTC.

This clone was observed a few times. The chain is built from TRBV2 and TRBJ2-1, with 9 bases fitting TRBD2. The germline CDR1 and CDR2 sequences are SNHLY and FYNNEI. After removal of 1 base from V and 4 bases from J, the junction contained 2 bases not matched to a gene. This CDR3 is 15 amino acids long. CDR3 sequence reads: CASSEETSGYNEQFF. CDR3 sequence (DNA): TGTGCCAGCAGTGAAGAGACTAGCGGTTACAATGAGCAGTTCTTC.

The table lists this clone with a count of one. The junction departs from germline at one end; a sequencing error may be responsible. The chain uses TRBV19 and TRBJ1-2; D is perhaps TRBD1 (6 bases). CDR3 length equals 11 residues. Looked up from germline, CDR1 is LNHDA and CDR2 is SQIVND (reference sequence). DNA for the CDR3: TGTGCCAGTAGTCATGGACAGAGAGAATCCTTC. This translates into CASSHGQRESF.

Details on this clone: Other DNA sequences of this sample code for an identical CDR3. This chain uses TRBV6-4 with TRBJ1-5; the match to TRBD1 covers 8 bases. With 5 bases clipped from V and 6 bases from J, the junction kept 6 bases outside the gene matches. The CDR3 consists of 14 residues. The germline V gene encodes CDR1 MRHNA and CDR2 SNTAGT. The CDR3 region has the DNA TGTGCCAGCAGTCCCAACAGGGGGGGTCAGCCCCAGCATTTT. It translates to CASSPNRGGQPQHF.

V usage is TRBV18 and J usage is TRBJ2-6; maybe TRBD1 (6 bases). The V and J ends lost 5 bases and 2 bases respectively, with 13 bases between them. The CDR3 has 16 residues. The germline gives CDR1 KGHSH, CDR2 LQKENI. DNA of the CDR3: TGTGCCAGCTCATATCCAGGGGCCCCTGGGGCCAACGTCCTGACTTTC. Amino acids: CASSYPGAPGANVLTF.

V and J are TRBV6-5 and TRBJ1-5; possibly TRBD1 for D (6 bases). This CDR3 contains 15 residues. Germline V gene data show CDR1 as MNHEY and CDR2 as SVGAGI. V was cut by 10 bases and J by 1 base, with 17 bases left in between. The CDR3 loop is CATTSWQGSNQPQHF. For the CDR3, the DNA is TGTGCCACCACCAGCTGGCAGGGGAGCAATCAGCCCCAGCATTTT.

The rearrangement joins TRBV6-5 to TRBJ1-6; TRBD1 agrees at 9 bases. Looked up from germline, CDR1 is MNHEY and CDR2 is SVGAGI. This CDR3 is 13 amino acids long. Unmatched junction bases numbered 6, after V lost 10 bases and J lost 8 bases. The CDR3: CATGDREDSPLHF. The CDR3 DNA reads TGTGCCACCGGGGACAGGGAAGATTCACCCCTCCACTTT.

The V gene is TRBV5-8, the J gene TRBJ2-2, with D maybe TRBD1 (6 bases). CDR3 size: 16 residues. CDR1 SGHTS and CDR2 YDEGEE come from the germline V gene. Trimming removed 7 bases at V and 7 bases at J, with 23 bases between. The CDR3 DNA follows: TGTGCCAGCGGGGGCCTGGGCGGAATCGTTGGCGGGGAGCTGTTTTTT. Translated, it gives CASGGLGGIVGGELFF.

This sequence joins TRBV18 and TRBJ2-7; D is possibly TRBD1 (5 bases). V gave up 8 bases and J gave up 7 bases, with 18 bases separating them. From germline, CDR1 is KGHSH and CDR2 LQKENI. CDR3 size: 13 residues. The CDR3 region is CASADSGPGEQYF. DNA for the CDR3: TGTGCCAGCGCCGACAGTGGGCCTGGGGAGCAGTACTTC. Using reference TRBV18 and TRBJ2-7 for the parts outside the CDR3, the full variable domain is NAGVMQNPRHLVRRRGQEARLRCSPMKGHSHVYWYRQLPEEGLKFMVYLQKENIIDESGMPKERFSAEFPKEGPSILRIQQVVRGDSAAYFCASADSGPGEQYFGPGTRLTVT.

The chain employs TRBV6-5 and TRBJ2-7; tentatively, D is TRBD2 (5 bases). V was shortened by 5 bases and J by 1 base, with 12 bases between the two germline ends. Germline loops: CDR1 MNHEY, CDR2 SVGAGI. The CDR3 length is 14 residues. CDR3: CASSRYSESYEQYF. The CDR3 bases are TGTGCCAGCAGTAGATATAGCGAGTCCTACGAGCAGTACTTC.

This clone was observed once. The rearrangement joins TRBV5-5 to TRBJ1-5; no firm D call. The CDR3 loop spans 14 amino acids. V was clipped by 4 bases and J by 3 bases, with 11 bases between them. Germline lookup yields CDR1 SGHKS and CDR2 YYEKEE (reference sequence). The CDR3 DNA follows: TGTGCCAGCAGCCCCCGACTAGACAATCAGCCCCAGCATTTT. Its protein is CASSPRLDNQPQHF.

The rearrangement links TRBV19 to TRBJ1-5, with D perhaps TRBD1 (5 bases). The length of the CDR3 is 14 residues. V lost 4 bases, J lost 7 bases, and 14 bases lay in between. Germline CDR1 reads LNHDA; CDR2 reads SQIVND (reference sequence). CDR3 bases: TGTGCCAGTAGTAATTCCCAGGGACTGCAGCCCCAGCATTTT. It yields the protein CASSNSQGLQPQHF.

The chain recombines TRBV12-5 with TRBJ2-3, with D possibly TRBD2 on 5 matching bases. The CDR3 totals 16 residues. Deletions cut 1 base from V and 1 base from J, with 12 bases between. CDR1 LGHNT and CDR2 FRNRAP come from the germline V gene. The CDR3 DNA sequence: TGTGCTAGTGGTTTGGGAAAAAAGAGGGGCACAGATACGCAGTATTTT. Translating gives CASGLGKKRGTDTQYF.

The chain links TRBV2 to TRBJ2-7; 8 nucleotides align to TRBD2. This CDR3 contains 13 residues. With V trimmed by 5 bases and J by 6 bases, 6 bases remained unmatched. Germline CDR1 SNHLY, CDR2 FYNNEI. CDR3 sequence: CASSLTGRGEQYF. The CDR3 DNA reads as TGTGCCAGCAGTCTTACCGGGAGGGGCGAGCAGTACTTC.

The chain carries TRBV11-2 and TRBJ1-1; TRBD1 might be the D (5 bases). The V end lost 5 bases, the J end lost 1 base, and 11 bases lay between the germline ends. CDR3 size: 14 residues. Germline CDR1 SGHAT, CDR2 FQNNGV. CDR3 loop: CASSLTRGNTEAFF. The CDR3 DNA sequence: TGTGCCAGCAGCCTCACAAGGGGGAACACTGAAGCTTTCTTT.

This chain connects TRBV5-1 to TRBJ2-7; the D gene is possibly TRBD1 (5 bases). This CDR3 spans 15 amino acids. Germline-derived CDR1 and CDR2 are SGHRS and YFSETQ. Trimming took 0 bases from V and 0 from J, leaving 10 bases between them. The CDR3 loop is CASSLDGAPSYEQYF. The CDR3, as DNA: TGCGCCAGCAGCTTGGATGGGGCCCCCTCCTACGAGCAGTACTTC.

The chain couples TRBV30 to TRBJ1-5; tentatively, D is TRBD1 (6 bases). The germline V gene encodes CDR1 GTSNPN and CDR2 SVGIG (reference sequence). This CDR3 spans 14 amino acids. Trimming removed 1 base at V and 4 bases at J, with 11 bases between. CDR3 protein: CAWSAGVGNQPQHF. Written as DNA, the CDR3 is TGTGCCTGGAGTGCAGGGGTTGGGAATCAGCCCCAGCATTTT.

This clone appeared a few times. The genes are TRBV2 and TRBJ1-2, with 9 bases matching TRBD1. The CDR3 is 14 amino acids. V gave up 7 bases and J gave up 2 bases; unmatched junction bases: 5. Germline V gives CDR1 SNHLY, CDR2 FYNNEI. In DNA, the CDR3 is TGTGCCAGCAACCGACAGGGGGAAAACTATGGCTACACCTTC. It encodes CASNRQGENYGYTF. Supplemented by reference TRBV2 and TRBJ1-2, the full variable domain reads EPEVTQTPSHQVTQMGQEVILRCVPISNHLYFYWYRQILGQKVEFLVSFYNNEISEKSEIFDDQFSVERPDGSNFTLKIRSTKLEDSAMYFCASNRQGENYGYTFGSGTRLTVV.

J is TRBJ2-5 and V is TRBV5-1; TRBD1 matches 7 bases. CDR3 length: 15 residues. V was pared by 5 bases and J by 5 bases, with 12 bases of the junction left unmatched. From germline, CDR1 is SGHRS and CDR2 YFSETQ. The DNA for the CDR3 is TGCGCCAGCAGTCAGGGAAAGGGGGCAGGGGAGACCCAGTACTTC. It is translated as CASSQGKGAGETQYF.

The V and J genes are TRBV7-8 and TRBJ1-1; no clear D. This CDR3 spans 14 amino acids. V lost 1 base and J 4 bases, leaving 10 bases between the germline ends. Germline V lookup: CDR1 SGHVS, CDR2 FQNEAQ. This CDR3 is CASSLGEGGTEAFF. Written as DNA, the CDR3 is TGTGCCAGCAGCTTAGGGGAGGGTGGCACTGAAGCTTTCTTT.

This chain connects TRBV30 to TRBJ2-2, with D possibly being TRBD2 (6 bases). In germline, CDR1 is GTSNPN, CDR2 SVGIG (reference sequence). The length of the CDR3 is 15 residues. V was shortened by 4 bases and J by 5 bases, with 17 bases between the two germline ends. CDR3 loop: CAWNGGNPPTGELFF. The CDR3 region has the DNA TGTGCCTGGAATGGCGGGAACCCCCCGACCGGGGAGCTGTTTTTT.

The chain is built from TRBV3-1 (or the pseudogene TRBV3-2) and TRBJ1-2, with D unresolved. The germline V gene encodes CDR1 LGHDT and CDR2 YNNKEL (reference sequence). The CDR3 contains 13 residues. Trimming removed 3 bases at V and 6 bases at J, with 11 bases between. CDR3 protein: CASSHEVRHGYTF. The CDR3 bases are TGTGCCAGCAGCCATGAGGTTAGGCATGGCTACACCTTC.

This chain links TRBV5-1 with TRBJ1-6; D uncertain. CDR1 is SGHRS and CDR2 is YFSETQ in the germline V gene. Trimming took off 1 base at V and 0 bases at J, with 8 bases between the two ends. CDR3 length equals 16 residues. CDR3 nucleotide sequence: TGCGCCAGCAGCTTGAAGATGAGCTCCTATAATTCACCCCTCCACTTT. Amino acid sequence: CASSLKMSSYNSPLHF.

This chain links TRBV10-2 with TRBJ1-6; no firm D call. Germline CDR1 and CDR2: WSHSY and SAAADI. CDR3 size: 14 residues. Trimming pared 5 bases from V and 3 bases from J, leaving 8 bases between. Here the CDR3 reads CASSSGNYNSPLHF. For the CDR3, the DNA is TGCGCCAGCAGTTCGGGAAACTATAATTCACCCCTCCACTTT.